This passage covers 10 T cell receptor beta chains from one sample sequenced in a study of tumor and adjacent non-tumor tissue in lung cancer. TCRbeta libraries were built with three rounds of nested PCR, modified from ARM-PCR. TCRdb used MiXCR to reprocess the multiplex PCR reads, holding one entry per CDR3 protein. Altogether approximately 120,000 distinct CDR3 sequences are present, about 66% being singletons, with the ten largest covering about 13%. The template was RNA from unsorted bulk tissue. The sequenced material came from lung tumor tissue. These receptors were collected from a man aged 30-40 years with non-small cell lung cancer.

This clonotype was detected many times. This chain joins TRBV29-1 and TRBJ1-2, with a possible D match to TRBD1 (5 bases). This CDR3 has 13 amino acids. Trimming took 6 bases from V and 5 from J, leaving 16 bases between them. The V gene's germline CDR1 is SQVTM and CDR2 ANQGSEA. The DNA for the CDR3 is TGCAGCGTCCGCCAAAGGGAGGGGTATGGCTACACCTTC. Protein: CSVRQREGYGYTF.

This clonotype showed up many times. J is TRBJ1-1 and V is TRBV6-1; 11 bases align to TRBD1. Trimming cost V 5 bases and J 2 bases; bases outside gene matches: 4. The germline V gene has CDR1 MNHNS and CDR2 SASEGT. The CDR3 totals 15 residues. CDR3 residues: CASSPWTGGNTEAFF. For the CDR3, the DNA is TGTGCCAGCAGTCCGTGGACAGGGGGCAACACTGAAGCTTTCTTT.

This sequence joins TRBV7-9 and TRBJ2-7, with TRBD2 matching over 9 bases. V gave up 7 bases and J gave up 2 bases; unmatched junction bases: 15. Germline V gene sequence: CDR1 SEHNR, CDR2 FQNEAQ (reference sequence). The CDR3 is made up of 17 amino acids. The CDR3 DNA is TGTGCCAGCAACTCCTTTCCCCAGCGGGAGGATGCCTACGAGCAGTACTTC. It is translated as CASNSFPQREDAYEQYF. The full variable domain, with the rest looked up from reference TRBV7-9 and TRBJ2-7, is DTGVSQNPRHKITKRGQNVTFRCDPISEHNRLYWYRQTLGQGPEFLTYFQNEAQLEKSRLLSDRFSAERPKGSFSTLEIQRTEQGDSAMYLCASNSFPQREDAYEQYFGPGTRLTVT.

Turning to this clonotype: The CDR3 carries no conserved terminal phenylalanine or tryptophan, so it likely arises from a read error. The V call is TRBV4-1, the J call TRBJ2-7; a weak D match, TRBD1 (6 bases). The CDR3 consists of 16 residues. Germline CDR1 reads MGHRA; CDR2 reads YSYEKL. The CDR3, as DNA: TGCGTCAGCAGCCAAGACGATACAGGACAGACCTACGAGCAGTACATC. Translation gives CVSSQDDTGQTYEQYI.

With respect to this clonotype: One end of the junction is discordant with germline, which a read error may explain. The chain joins TRBV5-6 to TRBJ2-3; the D is unclear. This CDR3 comprises 13 residues. CDR1 SGHDT and CDR2 YYEEEE come from the germline V gene. CDR3 sequence reads: CASSPPAADMQYF. The CDR3 DNA reads as TGTGCCAGCAGCCCTCCCGCGGCAGATATGCAGTATTTT. The entire variable domain, with the rest obtained from reference TRBV5-6 and TRBJ2-3, is as follows: DAGVTQSPTHLIKTRGQQVTLRCSPKSGHDTVSWYQQALGQGPQFIFQYYEEEERQRGNFPDRFSGHQFPNYSSELNVNALLLGDSALYLCASSPPAADMQYFGPGTRLTVL.

On this clonotype itself: Because the CDR3 is missing its conserved closing phenylalanine or tryptophan, this is likely a read error. The chain is built from TRBV4-1 and TRBJ1-2, with 7 bases fitting TRBD1. The CDR3 consists of 16 residues. The V and J ends lost 4 bases and 3 bases, in that order; junction bases with no gene match: 11. Germline loops: CDR1 MGHRA, CDR2 YSYEKL. This CDR3 is CASSRLRQGGDYGYTL. The CDR3 bases are TGCGCCAGCAGCCGACTCCGACAGGGCGGTGACTATGGCTACACCCTC.

With regard to this clonotype: One junction end does not reproduce the germline sequence, and a read error may be involved. CDR3 loop: CVSSGGGTRPQHF. As DNA, the CDR3 is TGTGTCAGCAGTGGAGGAGGTACCCGGCCCCAGCATTTT. This chain links TRBV6-2 or TRBV6-3 with TRBJ1-5, with D unresolved. The CDR3 consists of 13 residues. Germline V CDR1 and CDR2: MNHEY, SVGEGT.

In the case of this clonotype: The junction shows a germline mismatch at one end, possibly a read error. V usage is TRBV20-1 and J usage is TRBJ2-3, with D perhaps TRBD1 (6 bases). CDR1 and CDR2 from the germline V gene are DFQATT and SNEGSKA (reference sequence). The CDR3 runs 17 residues. The CDR3 is CSAPEDSRGPISDTQYF. CDR3 nucleotides: TGCAGTGCCCCCGAAGATAGCAGGGGCCCTATCTCAGATACACAGTATTTT.

This clonotype was seen only a few times. The CDR3 spells CASSEFLTGAQPQHF. Here the CDR3 DNA reads TGTGCCAGCAGTGAATTCTTGACAGGGGCCCAGCCCCAGCATTTT. The rearrangement joins TRBV6-1 to TRBJ1-5; 8 positions match TRBD1. The CDR3 has 15 residues. J gave up 7 bases and V 2 bases, and 7 bases lay outside the gene matches. The germline gives CDR1 MNHNS, CDR2 SASEGT.

On this clonotype: This clone may be a read error of a much larger clone one base away. Because the CDR3 is missing its conserved closing phenylalanine or tryptophan, this is likely a read error. The chain couples TRBV5-5 to TRBJ2-7; a possible D gene is TRBD2 (5 bases). CDR3 length: 14 residues. The V gene's germline CDR1 is SGHKS and CDR2 YYEKEE (reference sequence). Trimming removed 6 bases from V and 5 bases from J, with 18 bases in between. CDR3 bases: TGTGCCAGCACCGGGGTCGGACGGGTTAACGAGCAGTACCTC. Protein: CASTGVGRVNEQYL.